This entry lists 11 T cell receptor beta chains sequenced from one sample in a study of OX40 agonist ivuxolimab in advanced cancers. The method was immunoSEQ multiplex PCR; TCRdb's version includes in-frame clones alone and lacks a portion of them. The table includes 18,000 or so clones, around 69% detected once. The input for sequencing was CD4+ or CD8+ T cells sorted from blood, taken in a trial of the OX40 agonist ivuxolimab. Receptors were obtained from an adult with an advanced solid tumor such as melanoma, head and neck, liver or kidney cancer.

The gene calls are TRBV27 and TRBJ2-1, with 12 bases lining up with TRBD2. The trim removed 5 bases at V and 4 bases at J, leaving 9 bases unmatched. The CDR3 runs to 17 residues. The V gene's germline CDR1 is MNHEY and CDR2 SMNVEV (reference sequence). CDR3 residues: CASSPPASGRGYNEQFF. CDR3 nucleotides: TGTGCCAGCAGTCCCCCAGCTAGCGGGAGGGGATACAATGAGCAGTTCTTC.

This CDR3 reads CASSIRDGGPNEQFF. The CDR3 DNA is TGTGCCAGTAGTATAAGGGACGGAGGACCCAATGAGCAGTTCTTC. The rearrangement links TRBV19 to TRBJ2-1, with D possibly called TRBD1 or TRBD2 (5 bases each). This CDR3 comprises 15 residues. The V end lost 2 bases, the J end lost 6 bases, and 14 bases lay between the germline ends. In germline, CDR1 is LNHDA, CDR2 SQIVND (reference sequence). Full variable domain (rest looked up from reference TRBV19 and TRBJ2-1): DGGITQSPKYLFRKEGQNVTLSCEQNLNHDAMYWYRQDPGQGLRLIYYSQIVNDFQKGDIAEGYSVSREKKESFPLTVTSAQKNPTAFYLCASSIRDGGPNEQFFGPGTRLTVL.

V and J are TRBV7-9 and TRBJ1-4; 10 bases line up with TRBD1. CDR3 length: 17 residues. V was clipped by 5 bases and J by 7 bases; unmatched bases: 13. Germline CDR1 reads SEHNR; CDR2 reads FQNEAQ (reference sequence). Written as DNA, the CDR3 is TGTGCCAGCAGCCCCGGACAGGGGGTCGGATTTAGTGAAAAACTGTTTTTT. Protein product: CASSPGQGVGFSEKLFF.

The rearrangement links TRBV30 to TRBJ1-3; the D is unclear. Germline V lookup: CDR1 GTSNPN, CDR2 SVGIG (reference sequence). The CDR3 covers 12 residues. V lost 0 bases to trimming and J lost 3 bases, with 3 bases between them. DNA of the CDR3: TGTGCCTGGAGTGTACTTGGAAACACCATATATTTT. Translation gives CAWSVLGNTIYF.

The V and J genes are TRBV29-1 and TRBJ2-7; D ambiguous. The germline V gene encodes CDR1 SQVTM and CDR2 ANQGSEA. Trimming shortened V by 6 bases and J by 0 bases, and 12 bases separated the two germline ends. The CDR3 has 13 residues. CDR3 bases: TGCAGCGTCAGGACGGTGAGCTCCTACGAGCAGTACTTC. This sequence encodes CSVRTVSSYEQYF.

Written as DNA, the CDR3 is TGTGCCAGCAGTCTGGGACAGGGTGGGTCCTACGAGCAGTACTTC. Translation: CASSLGQGGSYEQYF. J is TRBJ2-7 and V is TRBV28, with TRBD1 matching 9 bases. Germline V gene lookup returns CDR1 MDHEN and CDR2 SYDVKM. CDR3 length equals 15 residues. V lost 5 bases to trimming and J lost 1 base; unmatched junction nucleotides: 6.

The V gene is TRBV28, the J gene TRBJ1-1, with 9 nucleotides matching TRBD1. Trimming took 3 bases from V and 4 from J; bases not matched to a gene: 6. Germline loops: CDR1 MDHEN, CDR2 SYDVKM. The length of the CDR3 is 15 residues. CDR3 in amino acids: CASSLTGGGITEAFF. As DNA, the CDR3 is TGTGCCAGCAGTTTGACAGGGGGGGGGATCACTGAAGCTTTCTTT.

This clone is deemed medium-sized. The CDR3 DNA reads as TGTGCCAGCAGCTTGGAAGGGGGCGGCCCGACTGAAGCTTTCTTT. Amino acids: CASSLEGGGPTEAFF. The chain combines TRBV5-7 with TRBJ1-1; 7 nucleotides match TRBD1. TRBV5-7 is annotated as an ORF whose role is uncertain. The CDR3 is 15 residues long. Germline trimming cut 0 bases from V and 5 bases from J; bases unmatched to any gene: 7.

The chain has TRBV2 and TRBJ2-5; 10 nucleotides line up with TRBD2. Trimming cost V 5 bases and J 0 bases; bases outside gene matches: 3. The CDR3 runs 15 residues. Germline V gene lookup returns CDR1 SNHLY and CDR2 FYNNEI. This CDR3 reads CASSSTSGYQETQYF. CDR3 coding DNA: TGTGCCAGCAGTTCGACTAGCGGGTACCAAGAGACCCAGTACTTC.

The chain is built from TRBV29-1 and TRBJ2-1; no clear D. CDR1 and CDR2 from the germline V gene are SQVTM and ANQGSEA. The CDR3 is made up of 13 amino acids. Trimming stripped 3 bases from V and 9 bases from J, with 15 bases between. The CDR3 region has the DNA TGCAGCGTTGAGTCCGGGCGCACCAGTGAGCAGTTCTTC. Its translation is CSVESGRTSEQFF.

The rearrangement links TRBV6-5 to TRBJ1-1; 8 bases fit TRBD1. CDR3 size: 15 residues. CDR1 is MNHEY, CDR2 SVGAGI, per germline. J was trimmed by 4 bases and V by 2 bases; bases with no gene match: 6. The CDR3 region has the DNA TGTGCCAGCAGTTACAGCGTGACAGGGGCCACTGAAGCTTTCTTT. This encodes CASSYSVTGATEAFF.